This T cell receptor (beta chain) derives from a study of PD-1 blockade in classical Hodgkin lymphoma. Overall study context: Once every 2 weeks, patients received intravenous nivolumab at 3 mg/kg.

Every patient had relapsed following autologous stem cell transplantation, and cohorts differed in brentuximab vedotin exposure. Notes on the study in general: With respect to the repertoire differences, their causes, possibly disease activity or prior therapy, remain undefined. Lower baseline TCR diversity marked trial partial responders and progressors. Compared with healthy donors, newly diagnosed patients reportedly showed lower baseline TCR diversity.

As concerns this clone: Its antigen is not identified.

The germline V gene has CDR1 DFQATT and CDR2 SNEGSKA (reference sequence). This CDR3 comprises 11 residues. V lost 3 bases and J 6 bases, leaving 7 bases between the germline ends. Sequencing used immunoSEQ multiplex PCR; TCRdb keeps in-frame clones, though not all of them. The table has about 46,000 clones, roughly 75% seen once. The chain links TRBV20-1 to TRBJ2-3; D call uncertain. The sample in question was peripheral blood mononuclear cells (PBMCs), obtained before the second cycle of nivolumab. This TCR came from a human donor with classical Hodgkin lymphoma. The CDR3 DNA follows: TGCAGTGCTAGTAATGCGGATACGCAGTATTTT. Protein product: CSASNADTQYF.